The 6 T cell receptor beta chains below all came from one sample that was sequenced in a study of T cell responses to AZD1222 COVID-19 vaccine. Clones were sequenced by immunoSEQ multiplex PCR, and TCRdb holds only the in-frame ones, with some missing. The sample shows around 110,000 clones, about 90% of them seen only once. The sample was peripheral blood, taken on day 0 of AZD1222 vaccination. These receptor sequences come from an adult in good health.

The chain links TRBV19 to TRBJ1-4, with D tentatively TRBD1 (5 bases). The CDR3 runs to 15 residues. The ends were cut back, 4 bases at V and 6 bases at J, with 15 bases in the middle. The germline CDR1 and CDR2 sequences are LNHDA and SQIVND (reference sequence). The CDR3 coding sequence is TGTGCCAGTAGTAACCTACAGGATATCGATGAAAAACTGTTTTTT. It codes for CASSNLQDIDEKLFF.

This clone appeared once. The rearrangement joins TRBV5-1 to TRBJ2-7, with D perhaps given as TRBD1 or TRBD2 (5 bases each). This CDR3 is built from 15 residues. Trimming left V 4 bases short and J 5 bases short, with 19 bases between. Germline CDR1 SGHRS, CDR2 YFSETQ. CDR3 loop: CASSLAQALGDEQYF. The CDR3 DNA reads TGCGCCAGCAGCCTCGCACAGGCCCTGGGGGACGAGCAGTACTTC.

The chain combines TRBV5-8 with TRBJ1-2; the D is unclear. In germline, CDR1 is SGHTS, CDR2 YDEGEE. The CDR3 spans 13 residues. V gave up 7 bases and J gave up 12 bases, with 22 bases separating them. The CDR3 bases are TGTGCCAGCGGCCGAGGAGGGAGCTCGATCAACACCTTC. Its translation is CASGRGGSSINTF.

CDR3 DNA: TGCGCCAGCAGCGGACTCCTAGGGAGGGACACTGAAGCTTTCTTT. Translation gives CASSGLLGRDTEAFF. The rearrangement uses TRBV5-1 and TRBJ1-1; D is uncertain. The V gene lost 4 bases and the J gene lost 3 bases, with 16 bases spanning the gap. Germline V gene data show CDR1 as SGHRS and CDR2 as YFSETQ. This CDR3 has 15 amino acids. Supplemented by reference TRBV5-1 and TRBJ1-1, the full variable domain reads KAGVTQTPRYLIKTRGQQVTLSCSPISGHRSVSWYQQTPGQGLQFLFEYFSETQRNKGNFPGRFSGRQFSNSRSEMNVSTLELGDSALYLCASSGLLGRDTEAFFGQGTRLTVV.

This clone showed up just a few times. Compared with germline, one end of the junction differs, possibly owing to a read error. CDR3 region: CASSQYPQGSNPPLHF. CDR3 sequence (DNA): TGCGCCAGCAGCCAATACCCACAGGGTTCTAATCCACCCCTCCACTTT. The V and J genes are TRBV4-1 and TRBJ1-6; perhaps TRBD1 as D (6 bases). The CDR3 sequence is 16 residues long. Germline assignment: CDR1 MGHRA and CDR2 YSYEKL.

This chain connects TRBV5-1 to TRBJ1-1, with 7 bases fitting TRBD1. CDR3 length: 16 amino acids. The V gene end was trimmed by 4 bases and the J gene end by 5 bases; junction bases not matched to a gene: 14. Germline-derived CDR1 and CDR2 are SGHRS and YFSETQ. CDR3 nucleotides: TGCGCCAGCAGCCCCTCCGGGACAGCGACTTCAACTGAAGCTTTCTTT. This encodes CASSPSGTATSTEAFF.